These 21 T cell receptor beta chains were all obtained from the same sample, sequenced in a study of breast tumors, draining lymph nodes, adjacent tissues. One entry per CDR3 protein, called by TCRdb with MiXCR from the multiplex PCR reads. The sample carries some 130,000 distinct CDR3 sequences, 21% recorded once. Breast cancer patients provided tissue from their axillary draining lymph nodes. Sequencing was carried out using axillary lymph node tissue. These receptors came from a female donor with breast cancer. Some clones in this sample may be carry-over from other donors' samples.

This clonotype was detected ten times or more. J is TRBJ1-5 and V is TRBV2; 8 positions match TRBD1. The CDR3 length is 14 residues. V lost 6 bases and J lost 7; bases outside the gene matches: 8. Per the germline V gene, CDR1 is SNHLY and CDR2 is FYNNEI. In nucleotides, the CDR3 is TGTGCCAGCAGCCCAAGGACAGGGCACCAGCCCCAGCATTTT. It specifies CASSPRTGHQPQHF. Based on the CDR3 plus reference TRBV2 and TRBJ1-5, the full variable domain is EPEVTQTPSHQVTQMGQEVILRCVPISNHLYFYWYRQILGQKVEFLVSFYNNEISEKSEIFDDQFSVERPDGSNFTLKIRSTKLEDSAMYFCASSPRTGHQPQHFGDGTRLSIL.

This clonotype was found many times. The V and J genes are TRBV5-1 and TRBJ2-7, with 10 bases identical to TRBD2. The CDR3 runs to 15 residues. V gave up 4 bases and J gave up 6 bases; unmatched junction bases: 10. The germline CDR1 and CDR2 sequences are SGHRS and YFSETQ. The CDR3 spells CASSPLPGLATEQYF. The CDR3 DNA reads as TGCGCCAGCAGCCCATTACCGGGACTAGCGACCGAGCAGTACTTC.

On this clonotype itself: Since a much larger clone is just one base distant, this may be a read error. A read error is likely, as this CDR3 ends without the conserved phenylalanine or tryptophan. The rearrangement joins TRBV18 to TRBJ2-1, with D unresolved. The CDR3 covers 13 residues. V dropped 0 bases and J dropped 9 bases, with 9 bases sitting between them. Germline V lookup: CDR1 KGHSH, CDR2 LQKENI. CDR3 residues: CASSPPADGEQFL. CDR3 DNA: TGTGCCAGCTCACCACCGGCAGATGGTGAGCAGTTCCTC.

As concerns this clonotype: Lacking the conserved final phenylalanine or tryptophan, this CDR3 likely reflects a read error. CDR3 in amino acids: CASSQDDLAFTPVYNEQFL. The CDR3 nucleotides read TGTGCCAGCAGCCAAGATGACCTAGCTTTCACTCCGGTCTACAATGAGCAGTTCCTC. The gene calls are TRBV3-1 and TRBJ2-1, with TRBD2 as a possible D gene (5 bases). The germline CDR1 and CDR2 sequences are LGHDT and YNNKEL (reference sequence). V was trimmed by 0 bases and J by 3 bases, leaving 21 bases between them. There are 19 residues in the CDR3.

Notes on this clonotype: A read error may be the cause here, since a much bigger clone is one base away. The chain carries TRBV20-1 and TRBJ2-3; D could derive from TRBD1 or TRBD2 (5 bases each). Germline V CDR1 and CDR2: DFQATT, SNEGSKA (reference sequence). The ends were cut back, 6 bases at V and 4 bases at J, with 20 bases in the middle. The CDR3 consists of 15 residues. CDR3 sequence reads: CSAIYPGAHSDTQYF. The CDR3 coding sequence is TGCAGTGCAATCTACCCCGGGGCACATTCAGATACGCAGTATTTT.

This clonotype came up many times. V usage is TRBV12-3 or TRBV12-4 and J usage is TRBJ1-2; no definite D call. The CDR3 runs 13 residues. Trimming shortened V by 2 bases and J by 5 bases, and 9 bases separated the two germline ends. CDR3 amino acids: CASSLNQLYGYTF. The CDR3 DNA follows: TGTGCCAGCAGTTTAAACCAGTTATATGGCTACACCTTC.

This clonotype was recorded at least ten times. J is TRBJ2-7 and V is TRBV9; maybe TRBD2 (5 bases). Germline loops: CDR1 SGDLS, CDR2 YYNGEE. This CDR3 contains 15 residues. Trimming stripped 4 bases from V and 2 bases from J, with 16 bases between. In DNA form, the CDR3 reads TGTGCCAGCAGCCCGACTATGGGCGGTCCCTACGAGCAGTACTTC. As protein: CASSPTMGGPYEQYF.

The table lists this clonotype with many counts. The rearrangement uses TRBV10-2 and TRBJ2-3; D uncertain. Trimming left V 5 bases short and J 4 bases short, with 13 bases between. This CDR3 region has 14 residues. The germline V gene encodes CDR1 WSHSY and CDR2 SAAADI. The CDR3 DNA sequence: TGCGCCAGCAGTCCCTCCTGGATTTCAGATACGCAGTATTTT. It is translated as CASSPSWISDTQYF.

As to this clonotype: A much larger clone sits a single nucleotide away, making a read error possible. The chain's CDR3 is CASGLVASPGESGGELLF. The CDR3 DNA sequence: TGTGCTAGTGGTTTGGTAGCGTCCCCGGGGGAGTCTGGCGGGGAGCTGCTTTTT. The chain links TRBV12-5 to TRBJ2-2, with D possibly matching TRBD2 (6 bases). The CDR3 is 18 amino acids. From germline, CDR1 is LGHNT and CDR2 FRNRAP.

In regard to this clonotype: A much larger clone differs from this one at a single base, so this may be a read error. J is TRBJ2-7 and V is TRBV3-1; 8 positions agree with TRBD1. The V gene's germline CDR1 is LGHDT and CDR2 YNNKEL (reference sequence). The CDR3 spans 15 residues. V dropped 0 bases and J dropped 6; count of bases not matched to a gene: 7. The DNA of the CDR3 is TGTGCCAGCAGCCAAGACAGGGGGCTTAAGAGCGAGCAGTACTTC. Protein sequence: CASSQDRGLKSEQYF.

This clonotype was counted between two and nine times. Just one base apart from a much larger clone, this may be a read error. CDR3 in amino acids: CAGSPTGTETQYF. The CDR3 DNA sequence: TGTGCCGGCAGCCCCACAGGGACAGAGACCCAGTACTTC. The rearrangement links TRBV7-9 to TRBJ2-5, with TRBD1 as a possible D gene (6 bases). Germline CDR1 reads SEHNR; CDR2 reads FQNEAQ (reference sequence). This CDR3 has 13 amino acids. The variable domain in full, with the rest retrieved from reference TRBV7-9 and TRBJ2-5, is DTGVSQNPRHKITKRGQNVTFRCDPISEHNRLYWYRQTLGQGPEFLTYFQNEAQLEKSRLLSDRFSAERPKGSFSTLEIQRTEQGDSAMYLCAGSPTGTETQYFGPGTRLLVL.

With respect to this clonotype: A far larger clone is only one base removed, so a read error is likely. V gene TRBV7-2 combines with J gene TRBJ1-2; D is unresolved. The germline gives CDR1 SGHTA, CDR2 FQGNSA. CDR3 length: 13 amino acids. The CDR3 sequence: CASSLGPNYGYAF. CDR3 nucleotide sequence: TGTGCCAGCAGCCTCGGGCCCAACTATGGCTACGCCTTC.

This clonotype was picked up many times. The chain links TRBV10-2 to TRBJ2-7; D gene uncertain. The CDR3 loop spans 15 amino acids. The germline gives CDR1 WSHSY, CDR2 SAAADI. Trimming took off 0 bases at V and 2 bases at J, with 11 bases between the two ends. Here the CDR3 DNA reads TGCGCCAGCAGTGAGTCGTTTCCGGGCCCCTACGAGCAGTACTTC. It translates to CASSESFPGPYEQYF.

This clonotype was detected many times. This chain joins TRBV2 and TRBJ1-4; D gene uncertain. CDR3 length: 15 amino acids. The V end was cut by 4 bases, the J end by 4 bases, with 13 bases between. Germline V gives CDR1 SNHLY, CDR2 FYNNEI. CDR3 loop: CASSARPIVNEKLFF. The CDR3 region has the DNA TGTGCCAGCAGTGCCCGTCCGATCGTTAATGAAAAACTGTTTTTT.

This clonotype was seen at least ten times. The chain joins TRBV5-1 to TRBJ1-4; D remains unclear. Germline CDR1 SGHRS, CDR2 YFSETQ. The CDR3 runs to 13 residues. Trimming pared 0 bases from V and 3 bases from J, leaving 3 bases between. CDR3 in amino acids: CASSLVPNEKLFF. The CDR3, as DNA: TGCGCCAGCAGCTTGGTTCCTAATGAAAAACTGTTTTTT.

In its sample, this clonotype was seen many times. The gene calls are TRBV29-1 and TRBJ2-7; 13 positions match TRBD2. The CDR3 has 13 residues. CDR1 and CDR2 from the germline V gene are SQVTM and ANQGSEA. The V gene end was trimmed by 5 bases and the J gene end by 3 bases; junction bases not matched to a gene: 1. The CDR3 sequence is CSVWTSGSYEQYF. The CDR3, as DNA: TGCAGCGTTTGGACTAGCGGGAGCTACGAGCAGTACTTC.

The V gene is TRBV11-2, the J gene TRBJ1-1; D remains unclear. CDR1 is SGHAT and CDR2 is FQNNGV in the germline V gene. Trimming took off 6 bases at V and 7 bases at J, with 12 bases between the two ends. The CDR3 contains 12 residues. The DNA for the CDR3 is TGTGCCAGCAGTTCTGGACGGGTTGAAGCTTTCTTT. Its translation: CASSSGRVEAFF.

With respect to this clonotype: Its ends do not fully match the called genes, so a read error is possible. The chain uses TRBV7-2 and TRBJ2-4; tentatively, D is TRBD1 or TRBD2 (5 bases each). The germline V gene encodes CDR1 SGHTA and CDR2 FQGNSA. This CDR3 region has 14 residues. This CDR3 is CASSPGATKSIQYF. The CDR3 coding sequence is TGTGCCAGCAGCCCCGGGGCGACCAAAAGCATTCAGTACTTC.

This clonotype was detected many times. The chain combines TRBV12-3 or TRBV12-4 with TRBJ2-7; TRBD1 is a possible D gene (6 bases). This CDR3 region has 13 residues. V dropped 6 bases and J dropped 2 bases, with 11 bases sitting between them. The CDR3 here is CASSRQETYEQYF. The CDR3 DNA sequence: TGTGCCAGCAGCCGACAGGAGACCTACGAGCAGTACTTC.

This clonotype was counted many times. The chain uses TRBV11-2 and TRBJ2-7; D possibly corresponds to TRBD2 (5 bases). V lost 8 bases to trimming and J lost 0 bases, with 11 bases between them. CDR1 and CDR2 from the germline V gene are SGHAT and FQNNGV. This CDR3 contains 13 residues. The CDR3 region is CASRLASSYEQYF. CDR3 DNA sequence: TGTGCCAGCCGTCTAGCTAGCTCCTACGAGCAGTACTTC.

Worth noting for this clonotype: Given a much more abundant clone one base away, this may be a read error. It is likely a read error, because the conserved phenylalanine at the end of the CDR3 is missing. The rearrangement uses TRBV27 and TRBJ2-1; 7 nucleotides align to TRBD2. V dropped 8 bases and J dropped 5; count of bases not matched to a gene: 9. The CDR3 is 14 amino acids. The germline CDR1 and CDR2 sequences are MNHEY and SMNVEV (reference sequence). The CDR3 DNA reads TGTGCCAGCCGACAATCCGGACTAGACAATGAGCAGTTCCTC. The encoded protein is CASRQSGLDNEQFL.